This TCR beta chain appears in the sequencing data of a study of blood T cell repertoires in COVID-19. Using immunoSEQ multiplex PCR, the repertoire was profiled, and TCRdb retains in-frame clones only, with some absent. Of 150,000 to 190,000 clones in the sample, about 85% were seen once. CDR3 length equals 14 residues. From germline, CDR1 is MNHEY and CDR2 SVGAGI. The V and J ends lost 6 bases and 6 bases, in that order; junction bases with no gene match: 5. The clonotype comes from a woman between 70 and 85 years old with acute or convalescent COVID-19. The sample comprised peripheral blood. This sequence joins TRBV6-5 and TRBJ1-6, with 7 bases lining up with TRBD1. The CDR3, as DNA: TGTGCCAGCAGCCAAAGGGGGCCTAATTCACCCCTCCACTTT. Translating gives CASSQRGPNSPLHF.